This T cell receptor (beta chain) came from a study of cytomegalovirus exposure and HLA in healthy donors. Study-level results: There were some public TCRs occurring in many donors, but most TCR sequences were rare. Later analysis reportedly placed an Asian-associated ancestry cluster below the roughly 700-donor mean in N-insertions.

This clone was found once. What it recognizes is unknown. The CDR3 consists of 14 residues. Trimming shortened V by 7 bases and J by 1 base, and 12 bases separated the two germline ends. CDR1 and CDR2 from the germline V gene are SNHLY and FYNNEI. Primers included in the PCR were 60 Vbeta and 13 Jbeta primers. Sequencing was performed with immunoSEQ multiplex PCR; in TCRdb, only in-frame clones are kept and a portion is missing. The table shows approximately 130,000 clones, with about 84% occurring only once. This sequence was found in a boy under 18 in good health and CMV-seronegative. V usage is TRBV2 and J usage is TRBJ2-3; tentatively, D is TRBD2 (6 bases). Source material: PBMCs. Here the CDR3 DNA reads TGTGCCAGCAAGAGGTTAGCGGGCACAGATACGCAGTATTTT. It encodes CASKRLAGTDTQYF.